The next 32 T cell receptor beta chains were all read from a single sample in a study of post-analysis software for immune sequencing data. The study, taken as a whole, reports: Patients carried roughly five TRBV segments more frequently than controls did, and TRBV5-6, TRBV5-1 and TRBV20-1 were among them.

Unique molecular identifiers were present in the TCR beta cDNA libraries. TCRdb called the PCR reads again in MiXCR, with one record for every CDR3 protein. Of 400,000 to 500,000 distinct CDR3 sequences in the sample, approximately 42% were seen once. The antigens for these receptors are not known. Sequencing was carried out using blood. Every receptor here comes from a girl aged 2 to 10 with multiple sclerosis.

The CDR3 nucleotides read TGTGCTAGTGACCGGCAGGGCGGCGAGACCCAGTACTTC. Encoded protein: CASDRQGGETQYF. V is TRBV12-5 and J is TRBJ2-5; D is possibly TRBD1 (5 bases). Per germline, CDR1 LGHNT and CDR2 FRNRAP. This CDR3 has 13 amino acids. The ends were cut back, 7 bases at V and 5 bases at J, with 14 bases in the middle.

This chain uses TRBV20-1 with TRBJ2-5, with a possible D match to TRBD1 (6 bases). CDR1 and CDR2 (germline): DFQATT, SNEGSKA (reference sequence). V dropped 7 bases and J dropped 3 bases, with 18 bases sitting between them. The CDR3 runs to 14 residues. The CDR3 sequence: CSVNRGQPKETQYF. The DNA of the CDR3 is TGCAGTGTCAACAGAGGACAGCCCAAAGAGACCCAGTACTTC.

This clonotype came up a few times. One end of the junction does not line up with germline, which may come from a read error. The J gene is TRBJ1-2, the V gene TRBV5-1; perhaps TRBD1 as D (5 bases). CDR3 length: 15 residues. From germline, CDR1 is SGHRS and CDR2 YFSETQ. CDR3 residues: CASSLGQGIDYGYTF. Written as DNA, the CDR3 is TGTGCCAGCAGCTTGGGGCAGGGCATCGACTATGGCTACACCTTC. Looking up the rest from reference TRBV5-1 and TRBJ1-2 gives the full variable domain: KAGVTQTPRYLIKTRGQQVTLSCSPISGHRSVSWYQQTPGQGLQFLFEYFSETQRNKGNFPGRFSGRQFSNSRSEMNVSTLELGDSALYLCASSLGQGIDYGYTFGSGTRLTVV.

V is TRBV7-2 and J is TRBJ2-2; 8 positions agree with TRBD2. CDR1 is SGHTA and CDR2 is FQGNSA in the germline V gene. CDR3 size: 14 residues. V was clipped by 1 base and J by 7 bases; unmatched bases: 2. The CDR3 loop is CASSLGLAFGELFF. In DNA form, the CDR3 reads TGTGCCAGCAGCTTAGGACTAGCGTTCGGGGAGCTGTTTTTT.

The chain has TRBV28 and TRBJ2-5; 11 bases match TRBD2. The assigned J gene may be wrong: the sequence end matches TRBJ2-7 better. The CDR3 spans 16 residues. Germline CDR1 is MDHEN and CDR2 is SYDVKM. CDR3 sequence (DNA): TGTGCCAGCGGGGGACCAGCTAGCGGGGGGATCGACGAGCAGTACTTC. It encodes CASGGPASGGIDEQYF.

The chain recombines TRBV28 with TRBJ1-5; D is uncertain. V lost 4 bases, J lost 6 bases, and 1 base lay in between. CDR3 size: 10 residues. The germline gives CDR1 MDHEN, CDR2 SYDVKM. CDR3 bases: TGTGCCAGCAGTTCTCAGCCCCAGCATTTT. It specifies CASSSQPQHF.

As for this clonotype: The junction shows a germline mismatch at one end, possibly a read error. This rearrangement joins TRBV4-1 to TRBJ2-1; a possible D gene is TRBD2 (7 bases). CDR3 size: 16 residues. The germline V gene has CDR1 MGHRA and CDR2 YSYEKL. CDR3 region: CASSQDVRGPYNERFF. Here the CDR3 DNA reads TGCGCCAGCAGCCAAGATGTGCGGGGGCCCTACAATGAGCGGTTCTTC.

The chain couples TRBV29-1 to TRBJ2-7; 13 bases align to TRBD2. The V segment lost 6 bases and the J segment 3 bases; nucleotides outside the gene matches: 11. The CDR3 consists of 16 residues. Germline-derived CDR1 and CDR2 are SQVTM and ANQGSEA. The CDR3 coding sequence is TGCAGCGTAACAGGACTAGCGGGAGTTCCCCTCTACGAGCAGTACTTC. Protein product: CSVTGLAGVPLYEQYF.

The chain recombines TRBV19 with TRBJ2-7; 8 bases align to TRBD2. Germline CDR1 LNHDA, CDR2 SQIVND (reference sequence). This CDR3 region has 14 residues. After removal of 3 bases from V and 3 bases from J, the junction contained 4 bases not matched to a gene. CDR3 sequence (DNA): TGTGCCAGTAGTATGTACGGGGGGGACTACGAGCAGTACTTC. It translates to CASSMYGGDYEQYF. Filled out from reference TRBV19 and TRBJ2-7, the complete variable domain reads DGGITQSPKYLFRKEGQNVTLSCEQNLNHDAMYWYRQDPGQGLRLIYYSQIVNDFQKGDIAEGYSVSREKKESFPLTVTSAQKNPTAFYLCASSMYGGDYEQYFGPGTRLTVT.

This clonotype was detected a few times. The chain couples TRBV7-2 to TRBJ2-5, with 7 bases lining up with TRBD2. The V gene end was trimmed by 5 bases and the J gene end by 5 bases; junction bases not matched to a gene: 14. Germline V gene lookup returns CDR1 SGHTA and CDR2 FQGNSA. The CDR3 runs to 16 residues. The CDR3 DNA sequence: TGTGCCAGCAGCGCGAGGATCAGCGGGACTGGGGAGACCCAGTACTTC. Its translation: CASSARISGTGETQYF.

The chain uses TRBV6-1 and TRBJ2-5; D is unclear. Germline-derived CDR1 and CDR2 are MNHNS and SASEGT. There are 14 residues in the CDR3. V was cut by 2 bases and J by 1 base, with 8 bases left in between. This CDR3 reads CASSERGSQETQYF. For the CDR3, the DNA is TGTGCCAGCAGTGAACGAGGCAGCCAAGAGACCCAGTACTTC.

The rearrangement joins TRBV18 to TRBJ1-4, with D possibly being TRBD1 (6 bases). The ends were cut back, 8 bases at V and 6 bases at J, with 13 bases in the middle. Germline V CDR1 and CDR2: KGHSH, LQKENI. This CDR3 is 13 amino acids long. DNA for the CDR3: TGTGCCAGCACCCTTGCAGGGGATGAAAAACTGTTTTTT. Its translation is CASTLAGDEKLFF.

DNA of the CDR3: TGTGCCAGCAGCTTGGAAACGGGAGGAAGTCGCAAGCAGTACTTC. Amino acid sequence: CASSLETGGSRKQYF. The rearrangement links TRBV5-5 to TRBJ2-5, with 7 bases lining up with TRBD2. The CDR3 has 15 residues. Trimming took 0 bases from V and 11 from J; bases not matched to a gene: 13. Germline V gives CDR1 SGHKS, CDR2 YYEKEE (reference sequence). The full variable domain, in which reference TRBV5-5 and TRBJ2-5 provide the parts outside the CDR3, is DAGVTQSPTHLIKTRGQQVTLRCSPISGHKSVSWYQQVLGQGPQFIFQYYEKEERGRGNFPDRFSARQFPNYSSELNVNALLLGDSALYLCASSLETGGSRKQYFGPGTRLLVL.

This clonotype has more than one count but fewer than ten. The chain carries TRBV27 and TRBJ2-3; 8 bases are a match to TRBD2. The germline V gene encodes CDR1 MNHEY and CDR2 SMNVEV (reference sequence). The CDR3 spans 13 residues. V shed 3 bases, J shed 11 bases, and the junction held 7 bases outside the gene matches. CDR3 coding DNA: TGTGCCAGCAGTTTCCTCGGACTAGCAGGGCAGTATTTT. Its translation is CASSFLGLAGQYF.

This chain uses TRBV20-1 with TRBJ2-4; D remains unclear. TRBJ2-7 explains the end of the DNA better; the J call may be wrong. The CDR3 spans 11 residues. Germline CDR1 is DFQATT and CDR2 is SNEGSKA (reference sequence). Written as DNA, the CDR3 is TGCAGTGCTAGTGTGCTGCGCGAGCAGTACTTC. Protein sequence: CSASVLREQYF.

This rearrangement joins TRBV25-1 to TRBJ2-4, with 7 bases aligning to TRBD2. CDR3 length equals 14 residues. From germline, CDR1 is MGHDK and CDR2 SYGVNS. J gave up 6 bases and V 6 bases, and 8 bases lay outside the gene matches. The CDR3, as DNA: TGTGCCAGCAGACCGCGAGGGGAGGGAAACATTCAGTACTTC. This codes for CASRPRGEGNIQYF.

This chain joins TRBV5-5 and TRBJ2-2; 10 bases agree with TRBD2. CDR1 and CDR2 from the germline V gene are SGHKS and YYEKEE (reference sequence). Trimming at V came to 5 bases and at J to 4 bases, leaving 8 bases not matched to a gene. The CDR3 runs to 16 residues. CDR3 DNA: TGTGCCAGCAGTCCTAGCGGGGGTCCTCCCACCGGGGAGCTGTTTTTT. Translation: CASSPSGGPPTGELFF.

In nucleotides, the CDR3 is TGTGCCAGCAGCTCGCGGACCGAGTATGGCTACACCTTC. Its protein product is CASSSRTEYGYTF. This chain links TRBV11-2 with TRBJ1-2; D is uncertain. The length of the CDR3 is 13 residues. Looked up from germline, CDR1 is SGHAT and CDR2 is FQNNGV. V lost 4 bases to trimming and J lost 5 bases, with 11 bases between them.

This clonotype was seen only a few times. This chain connects TRBV29-1 to TRBJ1-2; no firm D call. V dropped 4 bases and J dropped 4 bases, with 13 bases sitting between them. Looked up from germline, CDR1 is SQVTM and CDR2 is ANQGSEA. This CDR3 spans 13 amino acids. CDR3 DNA sequence: TGCAGCGTTGCGTCTGTCCTGACCTATGGCTACACCTTC. Its translation: CSVASVLTYGYTF.

This clonotype appeared a few times. CDR3 residues: CSARDRVKVETQYF. The CDR3 DNA is TGCAGTGCGCGGGACCGGGTGAAGGTAGAGACCCAGTACTTC. The chain recombines TRBV20-1 with TRBJ2-5, with D perhaps matching TRBD2 (6 bases). Trimming took 6 bases from V and 4 from J, leaving 18 bases between them. The germline V gene has CDR1 DFQATT and CDR2 SNEGSKA (reference sequence). The CDR3 covers 14 residues.

The chain combines TRBV5-6 with TRBJ1-1, with D unresolved. CDR1 is SGHDT, CDR2 YYEEEE, per germline. The CDR3 contains 15 residues. The V and J ends lost 4 bases and 3 bases respectively, with 16 bases between them. This CDR3 reads CASSRRYRWDTEAFF. DNA of the CDR3: TGTGCCAGCAGCCGCAGGTATCGGTGGGACACTGAAGCTTTCTTT.

The count of this clonotype is one. V gene TRBV28 combines with J gene TRBJ2-2; D is ambiguous. Germline CDR1 reads MDHEN; CDR2 reads SYDVKM. V lost 3 bases and J lost 0, with 5 bases in between. This CDR3 contains 14 residues. Here the CDR3 reads CASSFPPNTGELFF. In DNA, the CDR3 is TGTGCCAGCAGTTTCCCGCCGAACACCGGGGAGCTGTTTTTT.

The genes are TRBV10-3 and TRBJ1-1; a possible D gene is TRBD1 (6 bases). Germline assignment: CDR1 ENHRY and CDR2 SYGVKD. V lost 6 bases to trimming and J lost 1 base, with 15 bases between them. The CDR3 is 15 residues long. This chain's CDR3 is CAIRDFGQTNTEAFF. DNA for the CDR3: TGTGCCATCAGGGATTTCGGACAGACGAACACTGAAGCTTTCTTT.

The chain links TRBV10-3 to TRBJ2-1; 9 nucleotides agree with TRBD2. The CDR3 contains 16 residues. The trim removed 3 bases at V and 3 bases at J, leaving 6 bases unmatched. The V gene's germline CDR1 is ENHRY and CDR2 SYGVKD. The CDR3 region is CAISDLAGAFYNEQFF. DNA for the CDR3: TGTGCCATCAGTGACTTAGCGGGGGCTTTCTACAATGAGCAGTTCTTC.

CDR3 in amino acids: CASSLKGGRELFF. The CDR3 DNA reads as TGTGCCAGCAGTTTAAAGGGAGGCCGGGAGCTGTTTTTT. V and J are TRBV12-3 or TRBV12-4 and TRBJ2-2; tentative D call: TRBD2 (6 bases). The CDR3 has 13 residues. Trimming removed 2 bases at V and 9 bases at J, with 10 bases between.

This rearrangement joins TRBV4-1 to TRBJ1-2; D is perhaps TRBD1 (6 bases). V lost 3 bases and J 7 bases, leaving 15 bases between the germline ends. Looked up from germline, CDR1 is MGHRA and CDR2 is YSYEKL. The CDR3 runs to 14 residues. As DNA, the CDR3 is TGCGCCAGCAGCCAGGAGAGGGACATCAGTGGCTACACCTTC. It codes for CASSQERDISGYTF.

The chain employs TRBV5-1 and TRBJ2-1; 11 positions agree with TRBD1. The germline V gene encodes CDR1 SGHRS and CDR2 YFSETQ. The CDR3 covers 15 residues. V lost 4 bases and J lost 6; bases outside the gene matches: 6. The CDR3 bases are TGCGCCAGCAGCCTGGACAGGGGGCTGAGCAATGAGCAGTTCTTC. It codes for CASSLDRGLSNEQFF.

The chain combines TRBV10-3 with TRBJ1-2, with D maybe TRBD1 (6 bases). V was pared by 2 bases and J by 4 bases, with 17 bases between. Germline CDR1 reads ENHRY; CDR2 reads SYGVKD. The CDR3 sequence is 16 residues long. CDR3 coding DNA: TGTGCCATCAGTGAGCCTCAGGGGACCACTAGCTATGGCTACACCTTC. Translation gives CAISEPQGTTSYGYTF.

The gene calls are TRBV7-9 and TRBJ2-5; 8 nucleotides agree with TRBD1. The CDR3 spans 15 residues. CDR1 and CDR2 (germline): SEHNR, FQNEAQ (reference sequence). Germline trimming cut 4 bases from V and 2 bases from J; bases unmatched to any gene: 6. The CDR3 sequence is CASSSQGTGQETQYF. CDR3 coding DNA: TGTGCCAGCAGCTCCCAGGGGACAGGACAAGAGACCCAGTACTTC.

The rearrangement links TRBV18 to TRBJ2-4, with 10 bases identical to TRBD2. Per the germline V gene, CDR1 is KGHSH and CDR2 is LQKENI. V was pared by 2 bases and J by 9 bases, with 7 bases of the junction left unmatched. The CDR3 runs 15 residues. As DNA, the CDR3 is TGTGCCAGCTCACCAAGCGGGGGGGAAAAAGGCATTCAGTACTTC. Translated: CASSPSGGEKGIQYF.

The V gene is TRBV24-1, the J gene TRBJ1-5, with TRBD1 matching 7 bases. This CDR3 comprises 13 residues. The J segment lost 4 bases and the V segment lost 7 bases, leaving 3 bases of the junction unmatched. Germline V gene data show CDR1 as KGHDR and CDR2 as SFDVKD. The CDR3 here is CATSVQGNQPQHF. CDR3 DNA sequence: TGTGCCACCAGCGTACAGGGGAATCAGCCCCAGCATTTT.

This clonotype occurred many times. This rearrangement joins TRBV6-1 to TRBJ1-5, with 7 bases fitting TRBD1. Looked up from germline, CDR1 is MNHNS and CDR2 is SASEGT. Trimming removed 2 bases from V and 5 bases from J; junction bases left unmatched: 6. This CDR3 is 15 amino acids long. The CDR3 loop is CASSELTGLYQPQHF. CDR3 DNA sequence: TGTGCCAGCAGTGAATTGACAGGGCTCTATCAGCCCCAGCATTTT.